The 20 T cell receptor beta chains in this list originate from one sample, sequenced in a study of control samples from healthy donors and cancer patients. Assay: immunoSEQ multiplex PCR; the TCRdb copy retains only in-frame clones and omits some. The table includes roughly 150,000 clones, 90% to 95% detected once. The sequenced sample consisted of blood. Receptors were obtained from a man in his late teens or twenties in good health.

V is TRBV6-5 and J is TRBJ1-1; possibly TRBD1 for D (5 bases). The V gene's germline CDR1 is MNHEY and CDR2 SVGAGI. V dropped 6 bases and J dropped 6 bases, with 14 bases sitting between them. The CDR3 has 13 amino acids. The CDR3 DNA is TGTGCCAGCAGCACCGTGGGGGAGGCTGAAGCTTTCTTT. This codes for CASSTVGEAEAFF.

The chain couples TRBV5-4 to TRBJ2-5; D is perhaps TRBD1 or TRBD2 (7 bases each). CDR3 length equals 16 residues. V was clipped by 3 bases and J by 4 bases, with 19 bases between them. Germline values: CDR1 SGHNT, CDR2 YYREEE (reference sequence). The DNA of the CDR3 is TGTGCCAGCAGCTCGCCTCGTGGCAGGGGGGGAGAGACCCAGTACTTC. Amino acid sequence: CASSSPRGRGGETQYF.

This chain uses TRBV9 with TRBJ2-2; either TRBD1 or TRBD2 may fit D (5 bases each). This CDR3 has 17 residues. V dropped 3 bases and J dropped 4 bases, with 19 bases sitting between them. Germline loops: CDR1 SGDLS, CDR2 YYNGEE. The CDR3 DNA sequence: TGTGCCAGCAGCGACAATAGACTGGGACCGATCACCGGGGAGCTGTTTTTT. It yields the protein CASSDNRLGPITGELFF.

The chain links TRBV14 to TRBJ2-3; the D call may be TRBD1 or TRBD2 (5 bases each). V was trimmed by 1 base and J by 1 base, leaving 9 bases between them. CDR1 is SGHDN, CDR2 FVKESK, per germline. The CDR3 is 15 amino acids. For the CDR3, the DNA is TGTGCCAGCAGCCAAGTGGGGGTGGGCACAGATACGCAGTATTTT. Its translation is CASSQVGVGTDTQYF.

This clone has only one observation. This chain connects TRBV28 to TRBJ1-5; D is perhaps TRBD1 (5 bases). CDR1 MDHEN and CDR2 SYDVKM come from the germline V gene. V lost 7 bases and J lost 0, with 16 bases in between. The CDR3 runs to 16 residues. The CDR3 bases are TGTGCCAGCACCATTAGGCAGGGCAATAGCAATCAGCCCCAGCATTTT. Translation: CASTIRQGNSNQPQHF.

J is TRBJ1-5 and V is TRBV6-2 or TRBV6-3; the D is unclear. The CDR3 is 13 residues long. From germline, CDR1 is MNHEY and CDR2 SVGEGT. V was shortened by 5 bases and J by 1 base, with 6 bases between the two germline ends. The CDR3 spells CASSEVSNQPQHF. In DNA, the CDR3 is TGTGCCAGCAGTGAGGTGAGCAATCAGCCCCAGCATTTT.

V is TRBV6-5 and J is TRBJ2-2; D not certain. V lost 6 bases and J lost 5, with 16 bases in between. This CDR3 is 15 amino acids long. Germline CDR1 is MNHEY and CDR2 is SVGAGI. Here the CDR3 DNA reads TGTGCCAGCAGCCGGCGTATGGGTAGGACCGGGGAGCTGTTTTTT. Protein sequence: CASSRRMGRTGELFF.

The chain employs TRBV27 and TRBJ1-2; D is ambiguous. Trimming removed 10 bases from V and 0 bases from J, with 9 bases in between. Germline CDR1 MNHEY, CDR2 SMNVEV (reference sequence). The CDR3 runs to 12 residues. CDR3 nucleotide sequence: TGTGCCAAGACCGGGACTAACTATGGCTACACCTTC. Translation: CAKTGTNYGYTF.

The rearrangement uses TRBV5-1 and TRBJ1-6, with D possibly TRBD1 on 5 matching bases. The V end was cut by 4 bases, the J end by 10 bases, with 12 bases between. Looked up from germline, CDR1 is SGHRS and CDR2 is YFSETQ. The CDR3 has 13 residues. The CDR3 region has the DNA TGCGCCAGCAGCGGGGCGGGTGAGTCACCCCTCCACTTT. Amino acids: CASSGAGESPLHF.

The rearrangement links TRBV29-1 to TRBJ2-7, with 7 positions matching TRBD1. This CDR3 is 14 amino acids long. The ends lost 3 bases at V and 0 bases at J; junction bases unmatched: 5. Per germline, CDR1 SQVTM and CDR2 ANQGSEA. CDR3 sequence (DNA): TGCAGCGTTGATGGGGACAGAGACTCCTACGAGCAGTACTTC. Its protein is CSVDGDRDSYEQYF.

The CDR3 nucleotides read TGTGCCAGTAGTAGACTCCCGGGACAGGGGGACACTGAAGCTTTCTTT. The encoded protein is CASSRLPGQGDTEAFF. The chain uses TRBV19 and TRBJ1-1; 11 bases fit TRBD1. This CDR3 contains 16 residues. V was clipped by 4 bases and J by 3 bases; unmatched bases: 7. Germline V gene data show CDR1 as LNHDA and CDR2 as SQIVND (reference sequence).

The rearrangement uses TRBV7-2 and TRBJ2-5; TRBD2 matches 13 bases. V dropped 5 bases and J dropped 5; count of bases not matched to a gene: 8. The V gene's germline CDR1 is SGHTA and CDR2 FQGNSA. The CDR3 is 16 amino acids. The CDR3 coding sequence is TGTGCCAGCAGCCCCACACTAGCGGGGGGGCAGGAGACCCAGTACTTC. Protein: CASSPTLAGGQETQYF. The variable domain in full, with the rest retrieved from reference TRBV7-2 and TRBJ2-5, is GAGVSQSPSNKVTEKGKDVELRCDPISGHTALYWYRQSLGQGLEFLIYFQGNSAPDKSGLPSDRFSAERTGGSVSTLTIQRTQQEDSAVYLCASSPTLAGGQETQYFGPGTRLLVL.

This clone was seen only once. The rearrangement joins TRBV9 to TRBJ2-2; tentative D call: TRBD2 (5 bases). The germline gives CDR1 SGDLS, CDR2 YYNGEE. The V gene lost 4 bases and the J gene lost 2 bases, with 12 bases spanning the gap. The CDR3 covers 15 residues. As DNA, the CDR3 is TGTGCCAGCAGCCCCCGGGGAGCTAACACCGGGGAGCTGTTTTTT. It translates to CASSPRGANTGELFF.

The CDR3 here is CASSQVQEYDQPQHF. The CDR3 nucleotides are TGTGCCAGCAGCCAAGTACAGGAGTATGATCAGCCCCAGCATTTT. This chain uses TRBV4-2 with TRBJ1-5, with D perhaps matching TRBD1 (5 bases). V was trimmed by 1 base and J by 5 bases, leaving 12 bases between them. CDR1 LGHNA and CDR2 YNFKEQ come from the germline V gene. CDR3 size: 15 residues.

This chain joins TRBV7-2 and TRBJ1-5; TRBD1 is a possible D gene (6 bases). The ends were cut back, 1 base at V and 5 bases at J, with 15 bases in the middle. Per the germline V gene, CDR1 is SGHTA and CDR2 is FQGNSA. The CDR3 covers 16 residues. The CDR3 coding sequence is TGTGCCAGCAGCTTAGAGGGCAGGGGAATCCATCAGCCCCAGCATTTT. The encoded protein is CASSLEGRGIHQPQHF.

This chain joins TRBV3-1 (or the pseudogene TRBV3-2) and TRBJ2-3; the D call may be TRBD1 or TRBD2 (5 bases each). Trimming pared 4 bases from V and 4 bases from J, leaving 15 bases between. The CDR3 has 15 amino acids. Per germline, CDR1 LGHDT and CDR2 YNNKEL (reference sequence). CDR3 protein: CASSPHTLGADTQYF. CDR3 sequence (DNA): TGTGCCAGCAGCCCCCACACCCTGGGGGCAGATACGCAGTATTTT.

Only one count was recorded for this clone. The CDR3 loop is CASRYTGRGTGAEAFF. CDR3 nucleotide sequence: TGTGCCAGCCGCTACACAGGTCGGGGGACAGGGGCTGAAGCTTTCTTT. The J gene is TRBJ1-1, the V gene TRBV5-6, with TRBD1 matching 10 bases. This CDR3 is built from 16 residues. J was trimmed by 6 bases and V by 7 bases; bases with no gene match: 15. Germline V gene sequence: CDR1 SGHDT, CDR2 YYEEEE.

The chain joins TRBV10-3 to TRBJ2-3, with D perhaps TRBD2 (6 bases). This CDR3 region has 15 residues. V was trimmed by 2 bases and J by 2 bases, leaving 11 bases between them. Looked up from germline, CDR1 is ENHRY and CDR2 is SYGVKD. Here the CDR3 DNA reads TGTGCCATCAGTGAGCGGGAGTCGAACACAGATACGCAGTATTTT. Amino acid sequence: CAISERESNTDTQYF.

This rearrangement joins TRBV7-8 to TRBJ1-6; the match to TRBD1 covers 7 bases. Germline V gives CDR1 SGHVS, CDR2 FQNEAQ. The CDR3 sequence is 14 residues long. Losses at the gene ends were 3 bases for V and 10 bases for J; bases not matched to a gene: 6. CDR3 sequence: CASSFPAGGSPLHF. As DNA, the CDR3 is TGTGCCAGCAGCTTCCCAGCAGGGGGATCACCCCTCCACTTT.

The rearrangement links TRBV13 to TRBJ2-7, with TRBD1 matching 10 bases. V shed 5 bases, J shed 2 bases, and the junction held 6 bases outside the gene matches. Looked up from germline, CDR1 is PRHDT and CDR2 is FYEKMQ (reference sequence). This CDR3 is built from 15 residues. The CDR3 DNA is TGTGCCAGCAGCCGGGGACAGGGGCTAACCTACGAGCAGTACTTC. Protein: CASSRGQGLTYEQYF.